This passage covers 15 T cell receptor beta chains from one sample sequenced in a study of T-cell memory formation after mild COVID-19 (dated by TCRdb to the early 2020s). The library was obtained by 5' RACE. The reads were generated on an Illumina NovaSeq 6000. Starting from the raw public reads, TCRdb applied fastp trimming at Q25, assembled clones with MiXCR and retained in-frame beta chains. A single entry per CDR3 protein holds the most common genes and DNA from its merged rows. Within this sample are 450,000 to 650,000 distinct CDR3 sequences, with approximately 19% of them counted one time only. Of the sample, approximately 12% falls within the top ten clones. The sequenced sample was PBMCs or a T cell subset sorted from them (not recorded which). All receptors derive from an adult woman who had mild COVID-19 (a few samples of this study predate the infection). The sample titles of this study are shuffled in the database, so cell type and time point are left out; the donor was told from shared clones.

This sequence joins TRBV6-1 and TRBJ2-1; 7 nucleotides agree with TRBD2. This CDR3 has 14 amino acids. V shed 10 bases and J 4 bases; nucleotides not matched to a gene: 10. Germline V gene lookup returns CDR1 MNHNS and CDR2 SASEGT. The CDR3: CAISGGGGYNEQFF. CDR3 nucleotide sequence: TGTGCCATCTCGGGGGGAGGAGGGTACAATGAGCAGTTCTTC.

This clonotype was seen many times. The V call is TRBV18, the J call TRBJ2-5; 11 bases are shared with TRBD2. This CDR3 is built from 16 residues. Looked up from germline, CDR1 is KGHSH and CDR2 is LQKENI. J lost 0 bases, V lost 0 bases, and 0 bases had no gene match. The CDR3 protein is CASSPPGLADQETQYF. CDR3 DNA: TGTGCCAGCTCACCACCGGGACTAGCGGACCAAGAGACCCAGTACTTC. The entire variable domain, with the rest obtained from reference TRBV18 and TRBJ2-5, is as follows: NAGVMQNPRHLVRRRGQEARLRCSPMKGHSHVYWYRQLPEEGLKFMVYLQKENIIDESGMPKERFSAEFPKEGPSILRIQQVVRGDSAAYFCASSPPGLADQETQYFGPGTRLLVL.

This clonotype was seen only a few times. The CDR3 nucleotides are TGCGCCAGCAGGTTGCCCGGACAGGGCTACGAGCAGTACTTC. The encoded protein is CASRLPGQGYEQYF. The chain employs TRBV10-2 and TRBJ2-7; 8 positions agree with TRBD1. V shed 6 bases and J 3 bases; nucleotides not matched to a gene: 7. The CDR3 has 14 amino acids. The germline gives CDR1 WSHSY, CDR2 SAAADI.

The chain recombines TRBV18 with TRBJ2-5; TRBD2 might be the D (6 bases). V was cut by 6 bases and J by 5 bases, with 13 bases left in between. The length of the CDR3 is 13 residues. The germline V gene encodes CDR1 KGHSH and CDR2 LQKENI. The CDR3 sequence: CASSFDAGETQYF. In DNA form, the CDR3 reads TGTGCCAGCTCCTTCGACGCGGGGGAGACCCAGTACTTC.

This clonotype was detected many times. The V and J genes are TRBV9 and TRBJ1-1, with 8 bases that match TRBD1. Looked up from germline, CDR1 is SGDLS and CDR2 is YYNGEE. V lost 4 bases and J lost 7; bases outside the gene matches: 6. The CDR3 contains 13 residues. DNA of the CDR3: TGTGCCAGCAGCCCGACCGGGACAGGTGAAGCTTTCTTT. As protein: CASSPTGTGEAFF. The full variable domain, its missing parts supplied by reference TRBV9 and TRBJ1-1, is DSGVTQTPKHLITATGQRVTLRCSPRSGDLSVYWYQQSLDQGLQFLIQYYNGEERAKGNILERFSAQQFPDLHSELNLSSLELGDSALYFCASSPTGTGEAFFGQGTRLTVV.

This clonotype was counted ten times or more. The chain joins TRBV29-1 to TRBJ2-3, with 7 bases identical to TRBD2. The CDR3 covers 13 residues. Germline trimming cut 4 bases from V and 4 bases from J; bases unmatched to any gene: 5. Germline V gives CDR1 SQVTM, CDR2 ANQGSEA. The DNA of the CDR3 is TGCAGCGTTGGAGGCGGGAGACCAGATACGCAGTATTTT. Its protein is CSVGGGRPDTQYF.

In this sample, this clonotype turned up a few times. The chain combines TRBV29-1 with TRBJ2-5; 7 positions agree with TRBD1. Germline lookup yields CDR1 SQVTM and CDR2 ANQGSEA. The CDR3 has 12 residues. J lost 4 bases, V lost 4 bases, and 3 bases had no gene match. CDR3 sequence reads: CSVAPGGETQYF. In DNA form, the CDR3 reads TGCAGCGTTGCTCCAGGGGGAGAGACCCAGTACTTC. The full variable domain, in which reference TRBV29-1 and TRBJ2-5 provide the parts outside the CDR3, is SAVISQKPSRDICQRGTSLTIQCQVDSQVTMMFWYRQQPGQSLTLIATANQGSEATYESGFVIDKFPISRPNLTFSTLTVSNMSPEDSSIYLCSVAPGGETQYFGPGTRLLVL.

The chain combines TRBV24-1 with TRBJ2-3; 8 bases are shared with TRBD1. V dropped 3 bases and J dropped 3; count of bases not matched to a gene: 16. CDR1 KGHDR and CDR2 SFDVKD come from the germline V gene. This CDR3 spans 19 amino acids. CDR3 residues: CATSDRRGQAVGPTDTQYF. The CDR3 DNA reads TGTGCCACCAGTGATCGGAGGGGACAGGCTGTTGGACCGACAGATACGCAGTATTTT.

The chain carries TRBV28 and TRBJ1-4; 7 nucleotides align to TRBD1. This CDR3 has 15 residues. From germline, CDR1 is MDHEN and CDR2 SYDVKM. Germline trimming cut 8 bases from V and 0 bases from J; bases unmatched to any gene: 6. The CDR3, as DNA: TGTGCCAGCTCAGGGGGTGGCTCAACTAATGAAAAACTGTTTTTT. Translated, it gives CASSGGGSTNEKLFF. Variable domain in full (rest from reference TRBV28 and TRBJ1-4): DVKVTQSSRYLVKRTGEKVFLECVQDMDHENMFWYRQDPGLGLRLIYFSYDVKMKEKGDIPEGYSVSREKKERFSLILESASTNQTSMYLCASSGGGSTNEKLFFGSGTQLSVL.

V is TRBV5-1 and J is TRBJ1-2, with 8 bases fitting TRBD1. The CDR3 has 15 amino acids. From germline, CDR1 is SGHRS and CDR2 YFSETQ. Trimming removed 4 bases from V and 8 bases from J; junction bases left unmatched: 13. CDR3 sequence (DNA): TGCGCCAGCAGCCCGGGACAGGACCGTGGGGGAGGCTACACCTTC. Residues: CASSPGQDRGGGYTF. Using reference TRBV5-1 and TRBJ1-2 for the parts outside the CDR3, the full variable domain is KAGVTQTPRYLIKTRGQQVTLSCSPISGHRSVSWYQQTPGQGLQFLFEYFSETQRNKGNFPGRFSGRQFSNSRSEMNVSTLELGDSALYLCASSPGQDRGGGYTFGSGTRLTVV.

The chain recombines TRBV6-2 or TRBV6-3 with TRBJ2-6; D not resolved. Germline CDR1 reads MNHEY; CDR2 reads SVGEGT. Between the trimmed V and J ends, which lost 2 bases and 2 bases, there was a span of 10 bases. This CDR3 is built from 16 residues. The CDR3 sequence: CASSYGQKAGANVLTF. CDR3 nucleotides: TGTGCCAGCAGTTACGGGCAGAAAGCTGGGGCCAACGTCCTGACTTTC.

The V call is TRBV7-9, the J call TRBJ2-7, with TRBD2 matching 10 bases. The CDR3 totals 17 residues. After removal of 1 base from V and 3 bases from J, the junction contained 9 bases not matched to a gene. CDR1 and CDR2 (germline): SEHNR, FQNEAQ (reference sequence). The CDR3 bases are TGTGCCAGCAGCTTAGTGGGGAGCGGGAGGGCCAGCTACGAGCAGTACTTC. Its protein is CASSLVGSGRASYEQYF.

This chain connects TRBV4-1 to TRBJ2-7, with TRBD1 identical over 8 bases. The CDR3 loop spans 16 amino acids. The germline CDR1 and CDR2 sequences are MGHRA and YSYEKL. The ends lost 3 bases at V and 1 base at J; junction bases unmatched: 8. The DNA for the CDR3 is TGCGCCAGCAGCCACCTAGGGCAGGGGGCGTCCTACGAGCAGTACTTC. This codes for CASSHLGQGASYEQYF.

This sequence joins TRBV15 and TRBJ2-7; TRBD2 might be the D (5 bases). CDR3 size: 14 residues. The ends were cut back, 1 base at V and 2 bases at J, with 9 bases in the middle. CDR1 is LNHNV and CDR2 is YYDKDF in the germline V gene (reference sequence). CDR3 DNA sequence: TGTGCCACCAGCAGAGTACGGGGAGCCTACGAGCAGTACTTC. It codes for CATSRVRGAYEQYF. The whole variable domain, remainder taken from reference TRBV15 and TRBJ2-7, is DAMVIQNPRYQVTQFGKPVTLSCSQTLNHNVMYWYQQKSSQAPKLLFHYYDKDFNNEADTPDNFQSRRPNTSFCFLDIRSPGLGDTAMYLCATSRVRGAYEQYFGPGTRLTVT.

CDR3 loop: CASSQVRSGGGIRNEQFF. The CDR3, as DNA: TGCGCCAGCAGCCAAGTTCGGTCGGGAGGGGGAATTCGCAATGAGCAGTTCTTC. This chain connects TRBV4-1 to TRBJ2-1; 8 nucleotides align to TRBD2. V shed 1 base and J 6 bases; nucleotides not matched to a gene: 14. The CDR3 covers 18 residues. Germline CDR1 and CDR2: MGHRA and YSYEKL.